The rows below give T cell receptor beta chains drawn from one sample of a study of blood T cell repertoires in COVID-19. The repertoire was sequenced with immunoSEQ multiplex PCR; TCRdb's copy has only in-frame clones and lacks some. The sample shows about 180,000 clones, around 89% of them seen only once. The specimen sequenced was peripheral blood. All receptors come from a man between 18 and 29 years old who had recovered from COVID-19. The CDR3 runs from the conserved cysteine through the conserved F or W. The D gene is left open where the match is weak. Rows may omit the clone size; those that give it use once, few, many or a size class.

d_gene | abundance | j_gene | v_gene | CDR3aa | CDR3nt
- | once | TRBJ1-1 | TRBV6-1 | CASSEASLVNTEAFF | TGTGCCAGCAGTGAAGCGAGCTTAGTGAACACTGAAGCTTTCTTT
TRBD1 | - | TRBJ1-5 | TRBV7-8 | CASSLLQGSQPQHF | TGTGCCAGCAGCTTATTACAGGGGAGTCAGCCCCAGCATTTT
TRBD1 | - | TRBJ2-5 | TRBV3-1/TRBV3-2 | CASSQGQGGKTQYF | TGTGCCAGCAGCCAAGGACAGGGGGGGAAGACCCAGTACTTC
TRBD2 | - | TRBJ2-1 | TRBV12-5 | CASGLPLLAGAHEQFF | TGTGCTAGTGGTTTGCCCCTTCTAGCGGGAGCCCATGAGCAGTTCTTC
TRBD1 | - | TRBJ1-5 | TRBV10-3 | CAIKLGDSNNQPQHF | TGTGCCATCAAGCTAGGGGACAGCAACAATCAGCCCCAGCATTTT
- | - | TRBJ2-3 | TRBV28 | CASSLFEQVADTQYF | TGTGCCAGCAGTTTATTCGAACAGGTAGCAGATACGCAGTATTTT
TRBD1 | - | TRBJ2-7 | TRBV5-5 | CASGGRDRAYEQYF | TGTGCCAGCGGGGGGAGGGACAGGGCCTACGAGCAGTACTTC
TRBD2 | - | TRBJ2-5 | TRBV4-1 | CASALAGTAETQYF | TGCGCCAGTGCCTTAGCGGGAACGGCTGAGACCCAGTACTTC
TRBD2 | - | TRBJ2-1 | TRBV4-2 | CASSQLGTSGRNEQFF | TGTGCCAGCAGCCAGCTCGGGACTAGCGGGCGCAATGAGCAGTTCTTC
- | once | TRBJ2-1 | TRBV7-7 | CASSSGQTPGDEQFF | TGTGCTAGCAGCTCCGGACAGACCCCTGGGGATGAGCAGTTCTTC
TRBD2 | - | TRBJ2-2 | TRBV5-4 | CASSPGTSGNTGELFF | TGTGCCAGCAGCCCTGGGACTAGCGGTAACACCGGGGAGCTGTTTTTT
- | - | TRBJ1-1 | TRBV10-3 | CAISGPGGNTEAFF | TGTGCCATCAGTGGTCCCGGCGGTAACACTGAAGCTTTCTTT
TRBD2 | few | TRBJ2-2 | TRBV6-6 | CASSARLAGEDGELFF | TGTGCCAGCAGTGCCCGACTAGCGGGAGAGGACGGGGAGCTGTTTTTT
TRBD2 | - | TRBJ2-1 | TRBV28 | CASLAGGGEQFF | TGTGCCAGTCTAGCGGGAGGGGGGGAGCAGTTCTTC
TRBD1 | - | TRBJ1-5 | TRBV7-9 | CASSLAQGSNQPQHF | TGTGCCAGCAGCTTAGCACAGGGGTCCAATCAGCCCCAGCATTTT
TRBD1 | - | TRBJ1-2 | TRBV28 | CASRANRDRGRDNYGYTF | TGTGCCAGCAGAGCAAACCGGGACAGGGGGCGCGACAACTATGGCTACACCTTC
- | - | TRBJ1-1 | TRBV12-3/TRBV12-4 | CASSFQGKGEAFF | TGTGCCAGCAGTTTCCAGGGGAAAGGTGAAGCTTTCTTT
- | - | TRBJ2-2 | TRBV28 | CASIRQGNGELFF | TGTGCCAGCATTAGGCAGGGTAACGGGGAGCTGTTTTTT
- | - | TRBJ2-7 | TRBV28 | CAAQRGGSYEQYF | TGTGCCGCGCAAAGGGGGGGGTCCTACGAGCAGTACTTC
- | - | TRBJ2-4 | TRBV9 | CASSSGRGAKNIQYF | TGTGCCAGCAGCTCAGGACGGGGAGCCAAAAACATTCAGTACTTC
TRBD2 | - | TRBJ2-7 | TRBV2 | CASSEGPGTSESYEQYF | TGTGCCAGCAGTGAAGGCCCAGGGACTAGCGAGTCCTACGAGCAGTACTTC
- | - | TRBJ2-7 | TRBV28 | CASSTRRTYEQYF | TGTGCCAGCAGTACCCGCAGGACCTACGAGCAGTACTTC
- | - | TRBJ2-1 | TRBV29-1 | CSLLAESYNEQFF | TGCAGCCTACTGGCGGAATCCTACAATGAGCAGTTCTTC
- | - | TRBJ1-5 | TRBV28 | CASSLLRVRRNQPQHF | TGTGCCAGCAGTTTGTTGAGGGTCCGTCGCAATCAGCCCCAGCATTTT
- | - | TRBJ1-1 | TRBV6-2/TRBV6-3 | CASSLHLGQLNTEAFF | TGTGCCAGCAGCCTCCACCTAGGACAGTTGAACACTGAAGCTTTCTTT
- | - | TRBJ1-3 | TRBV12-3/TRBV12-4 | CASRRTGNTIYF | TGTGCCAGCAGGAGAACTGGAAACACCATATATTTT
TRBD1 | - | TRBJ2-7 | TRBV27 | CASSLGTGIYEQYF | TGTGCCAGCAGTTTGGGGACAGGGATCTACGAGCAGTACTTC
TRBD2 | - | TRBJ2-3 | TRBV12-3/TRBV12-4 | CASSLNLAGTQYF | TGTGCCAGCAGTTTAAATCTAGCGGGTACGCAGTATTTT
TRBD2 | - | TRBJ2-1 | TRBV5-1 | CASSSLAGGSNEQFF | TGCGCCAGCAGCTCCCTAGCGGGAGGGTCCAATGAGCAGTTCTTC
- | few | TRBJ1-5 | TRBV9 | CASSPRSDQPQHF | TGTGCCAGCAGCCCCCGGTCGGATCAGCCCCAGCATTTT
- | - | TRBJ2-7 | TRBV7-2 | CASSQGRSGEQYF | TGTGCCAGCAGTCAAGGCCGGTCGGGGGAGCAGTACTTC
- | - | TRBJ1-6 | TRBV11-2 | CASSFGFGNSPLHF | TGTGCCAGCAGTTTCGGGTTCGGCAATTCACCCCTCCACTTT
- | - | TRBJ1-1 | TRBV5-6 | CASSWGTFRNTEAFF | TGTGCCAGCAGCTGGGGGACATTTAGGAACACTGAAGCTTTCTTT
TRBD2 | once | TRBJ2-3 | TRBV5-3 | CARSSNETSGRTDTQYF | TGTGCCAGAAGCTCAAATGAAACTAGCGGGAGGACAGATACGCAGTATTTT
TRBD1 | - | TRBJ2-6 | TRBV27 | CASSLEGAWQGANVLTF | TGTGCCAGCAGTTTAGAGGGGGCTTGGCAGGGGGCCAACGTCCTGACTTTC
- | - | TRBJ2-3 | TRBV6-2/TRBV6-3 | CASSYSFLYRRTDTQYF | TGTGCCAGCAGTTACTCCTTTCTCTACCGGAGGACAGATACGCAGTATTTT
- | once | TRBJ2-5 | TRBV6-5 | CASSPRWARETQYF | TGTGCCAGCAGTCCCCGCTGGGCTCGAGAGACCCAGTACTTC
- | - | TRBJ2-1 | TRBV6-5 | CASSSGAGQFF | TGTGCCAGCAGTTCAGGGGCCGGGCAGTTCTTC
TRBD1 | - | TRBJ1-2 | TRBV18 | CASSPTGGRDGYTF | TGTGCCAGCTCACCGACAGGGGGAAGAGATGGCTACACCTTC
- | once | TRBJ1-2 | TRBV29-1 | CSVVPRSYGYTF | TGCAGCGTTGTCCCCAGGTCCTATGGCTACACCTTC
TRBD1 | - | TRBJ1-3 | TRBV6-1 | CASSVDRVTSGNTIYF | TGTGCCAGCAGTGTGGACAGGGTAACCTCTGGAAACACCATATATTTT
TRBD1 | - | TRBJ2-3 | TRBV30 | CAWSTGTGTDTQYF | TGTGCCTGGAGTACCGGGACAGGCACAGATACGCAGTATTTT
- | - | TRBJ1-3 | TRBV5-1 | CASSLGESSGNTIYF | TGCGCCAGCAGCTTGGGAGAGAGCTCTGGAAACACCATATATTTT